One sample yielded the 5 T cell receptor beta chains listed below, sequenced in a study of blood T cell repertoires in COVID-19. This table comes from immunoSEQ multiplex PCR, and its TCRdb copy is limited to in-frame clones, with some not included. The sample lists 70,000 or so clones, around 89% occurring once. Sequenced: peripheral blood. All receptors derive from a man aged 60 to 75 with acute or convalescent COVID-19.

This chain links TRBV3-1 (or the pseudogene TRBV3-2) with TRBJ2-2; TRBD2 matches at 8 bases. Germline loops: CDR1 LGHDT, CDR2 YNNKEL (reference sequence). The junction had 8 bases not matched to a gene; V was cut back by 0 bases and J by 5 bases. The CDR3 extends over 17 amino acids. The CDR3 bases are TGTGCCAGCAGCCAAGATCAGCGGGAGTATCTAACCGGGGAGCTGTTTTTT. This codes for CASSQDQREYLTGELFF.

The gene calls are TRBV5-1 and TRBJ1-2, with D perhaps matching TRBD1 (5 bases). Trimming removed 2 bases from V and 6 bases from J, with 14 bases in between. Germline CDR1 reads SGHRS; CDR2 reads YFSETQ. The CDR3 has 14 residues. The CDR3 DNA sequence: TGCGCCAGCAGCTTCGCTCAGGGTTCCGATGGCTACACCTTC. Residues: CASSFAQGSDGYTF.

The V gene is TRBV4-2, the J gene TRBJ2-1; TRBD2 agrees at 8 bases. V gave up 1 base and J gave up 4 bases; unmatched junction bases: 9. The CDR3 has 17 residues. CDR1 LGHNA and CDR2 YNFKEQ come from the germline V gene. The CDR3 nucleotides are TGTGCCAGCAGCCAAGGGGTCCTTAGCGGGGAGTACAATGAGCAGTTCTTC. Translated, it gives CASSQGVLSGEYNEQFF.

The rearrangement links TRBV11-2 to TRBJ2-7, with 9 nucleotides matching TRBD2. CDR1 and CDR2 from the germline V gene are SGHAT and FQNNGV. V lost 3 bases and J lost 6; bases outside the gene matches: 3. This CDR3 is 13 amino acids long. The CDR3 loop reads CASSLASGAEQYF. The DNA for the CDR3 is TGTGCCAGCAGCTTGGCTAGCGGGGCCGAGCAGTACTTC. Supplemented by reference TRBV11-2 and TRBJ2-7, the full variable domain reads EAGVAQSPRYKIIEKRQSVAFWCNPISGHATLYWYQQILGQGPKLLIQFQNNGVVDDSQLPKDRFSAERLKGVDSTLKIQPAKLEDSAVYLCASSLASGAEQYFGPGTRLTVT.

The V and J genes are TRBV3-1 (or the pseudogene TRBV3-2) and TRBJ1-2, with 9 nucleotides matching TRBD1. The CDR3 contains 14 residues. J gave up 5 bases and V 4 bases, and 5 bases lay outside the gene matches. Germline assignment: CDR1 LGHDT and CDR2 YNNKEL (reference sequence). In DNA form, the CDR3 reads TGTGCCAGCAGCCCTGGACAGGGGCGATATGGCTACACCTTC. Amino acid sequence: CASSPGQGRYGYTF.